The rows below give T cell receptor beta chains drawn from one sample of a study of cytotoxic CD8 clonotypes in ibrutinib-treated CLL. Profiling relied on immunoSEQ multiplex PCR, and the TCRdb table lists in-frame clones only, not all of them. The sample records tens of thousands of clones, approximately 65% being singletons. Sequences were derived from PBMCs, sampled after 24 months of ibrutinib treatment. These receptors all come from a human donor with chronic lymphocytic leukemia. The CDR3 runs from the conserved cysteine through the conserved F or W. D genes are given only for firm matches. Clone size is stated in some rows and not others, as once, few, many or a class when expanded.

D gene: .; V gene: TRBV6-1; clone size: .; J gene: TRBJ1-6; CDR3 DNA: TGTGCCAGCAGTGGGGGGCAGAAGAATTCACCCCTCCACTTT; CDR3 protein: CASSGGQKNSPLHF
D gene: .; V gene: TRBV29-1; clone size: .; J gene: TRBJ1-1; CDR3 DNA: TGCAGCGTTTCACAGGGTGAAGCTTTCTTT; CDR3 protein: CSVSQGEAFF
D gene: .; V gene: TRBV4-1; clone size: .; J gene: TRBJ1-1; CDR3 DNA: TGCGCCAGCAAAGCAGGGCCGAACACTGAAGCTTTCTTT; CDR3 protein: CASKAGPNTEAFF
D gene: .; V gene: TRBV20-1; clone size: .; J gene: TRBJ1-1; CDR3 DNA: TGCAGTGCTAGAGGCGTTGAAGCTTTCTTT; CDR3 protein: CSARGVEAFF
D gene: .; V gene: TRBV18; clone size: .; J gene: TRBJ2-7; CDR3 DNA: TGTGCCAGCTCACCACAGGGACTCTCCTACGAGCAGTACTTC; CDR3 protein: CASSPQGLSYEQYF
D gene: .; V gene: TRBV30; clone size: .; J gene: TRBJ2-6; CDR3 DNA: TGTGCCTGGAGTGCAGGGAATCCTGGGGCCAACGTCCTGACTTTC; CDR3 protein: CAWSAGNPGANVLTF
D gene: .; V gene: TRBV5-8; clone size: .; J gene: TRBJ2-3; CDR3 DNA: TGTGCCAGCAGCCCCGAGGCAGGGAGCCCAGATACGCAGTATTTT; CDR3 protein: CASSPEAGSPDTQYF
D gene: .; V gene: TRBV5-1; clone size: .; J gene: TRBJ2-3; CDR3 DNA: TGCGCCAGCAGCTTACCAGGGGCAGATACGCAGTATTTT; CDR3 protein: CASSLPGADTQYF
D gene: .; V gene: TRBV4-1; clone size: .; J gene: TRBJ2-3; CDR3 DNA: TGCGCCAGCAGCCAAGTTTGGGGGGCAGATACGCAGTATTTT; CDR3 protein: CASSQVWGADTQYF
D gene: TRBD1; V gene: TRBV2; clone size: .; J gene: TRBJ1-1; CDR3 DNA: TGTGCCAGCAGTGAAACGACAGGGACTGAAGCTTTCTTT; CDR3 protein: CASSETTGTEAFF
D gene: .; V gene: TRBV6-1; clone size: .; J gene: TRBJ1-2; CDR3 DNA: TGTGCCAGCAGTGTACTTGGCTACACCTTC; CDR3 protein: CASSVLGYTF
D gene: TRBD1; V gene: TRBV5-1; clone size: few; J gene: TRBJ1-2; CDR3 DNA: TGCGCCAGCAGCTTGGCCCGGACAGGGCCCAACTATGGCTACACCTTC; CDR3 protein: CASSLARTGPNYGYTF
D gene: .; V gene: TRBV2; clone size: .; J gene: TRBJ2-5; CDR3 DNA: TGTGCCAGCAGTTTGGACTACTTC; CDR3 protein: CASSLDYF
D gene: .; V gene: TRBV5-4; clone size: .; J gene: TRBJ1-1; CDR3 DNA: TGTGCCAGCAGCTTGGTAGGGAGCACTGAAGCTTTCTTT; CDR3 protein: CASSLVGSTEAFF
D gene: TRBD2; V gene: TRBV15; clone size: .; J gene: TRBJ2-7; CDR3 DNA: TGTGCCACCAGCGGTGGACTAGTCGGCGAGCAGTACTTC; CDR3 protein: CATSGGLVGEQYF
D gene: TRBD1; V gene: TRBV5-1; clone size: few; J gene: TRBJ1-2; CDR3 DNA: TGCGCCAGCAGCGTCGGACAGGGAGGAGGCTACACCTTC; CDR3 protein: CASSVGQGGGYTF
D gene: .; V gene: TRBV5-1; clone size: .; J gene: TRBJ1-5; CDR3 DNA: TGCGCCAGCTCGGCTGGGGGAGCTTATAGCAATCAGCCCCAGCATTTT; CDR3 protein: CASSAGGAYSNQPQHF
D gene: .; V gene: TRBV5-1; clone size: few; J gene: TRBJ2-5; CDR3 DNA: TGCGCCAGCAGCTCTCAAGGCTGGGAGACCCAGTACTTC; CDR3 protein: CASSSQGWETQYF
D gene: .; V gene: TRBV27; clone size: .; J gene: TRBJ2-7; CDR3 DNA: TGTGCCAGCAGTCTCCAGACAGGCACCTACGAGCAGTACTTC; CDR3 protein: CASSLQTGTYEQYF
D gene: .; V gene: TRBV20-1; clone size: .; J gene: TRBJ1-1; CDR3 DNA: TGCAGTGCTAACCAGGGTGGGGCTTTCTTT; CDR3 protein: CSANQGGAFF
D gene: .; V gene: TRBV7-9; clone size: .; J gene: TRBJ1-2; CDR3 DNA: TGTGCCAGCAGCTTAGATGGGGGGCTAGGTGGCTACACCTTC; CDR3 protein: CASSLDGGLGGYTF
D gene: .; V gene: TRBV20-1; clone size: .; J gene: TRBJ2-6; CDR3 DNA: TGCAGTGCTCGGGGGGCCAACGTCCTGACTTTC; CDR3 protein: CSARGANVLTF
D gene: .; V gene: TRBV5-6; clone size: .; J gene: TRBJ2-2; CDR3 DNA: TGTGCCAGCAGCCCAATGACGGGTTGGGAGCTGTTTTTT; CDR3 protein: CASSPMTGWELFF
D gene: TRBD1; V gene: TRBV2; clone size: once; J gene: TRBJ2-7; CDR3 DNA: TGTGCCAGCAGCGAGGGGGCCAAGCAGTACTTC; CDR3 protein: CASSEGAKQYF
D gene: .; V gene: TRBV9; clone size: .; J gene: TRBJ2-1; CDR3 DNA: TGTGCCAGCAGCGAAGCTGCTGGGGGGCCTAGGGAGAATGAGCAGTTCTTC; CDR3 protein: CASSEAAGGPRENEQFF
D gene: TRBD2; V gene: TRBV27; clone size: .; J gene: TRBJ2-7; CDR3 DNA: TGTGCCAGCAGTCAGGGACTAGCGGAAATCTACGAGCAGTACTTC; CDR3 protein: CASSQGLAEIYEQYF
D gene: TRBD1; V gene: TRBV23-1; clone size: .; J gene: TRBJ2-7; CDR3 DNA: TGCGCCAGCAGTCAACGCCGACAGGGGGGTGGTGAGCAGTACTTC; CDR3 protein: CASSQRRQGGGEQYF
D gene: TRBD1; V gene: TRBV6-5; clone size: .; J gene: TRBJ2-7; CDR3 DNA: TGTGCCAGCAAGGCTGGCGGGACAGGGAACTACGAGCAGTACTTC; CDR3 protein: CASKAGGTGNYEQYF
D gene: .; V gene: TRBV21-1; clone size: .; J gene: TRBJ1-1; CDR3 DNA: TGTGCCAGCAGCCTGGGAGGAATTCGTACTGAAGCTTTCTTT; CDR3 protein: CASSLGGIRTEAFF
D gene: .; V gene: TRBV7-3; clone size: .; J gene: TRBJ2-7; CDR3 DNA: TGTGCCAGCAGCTTAATGCCAGGCTCCTACGAGCAGTACTTC; CDR3 protein: CASSLMPGSYEQYF
D gene: TRBD2; V gene: TRBV4-1; clone size: few; J gene: TRBJ2-1; CDR3 DNA: TGCGCCAGCAGCCCCGGGACTAGCGTTTTTAATGAGCAGTTCTTC; CDR3 protein: CASSPGTSVFNEQFF
D gene: .; V gene: TRBV2; clone size: .; J gene: TRBJ1-4; CDR3 DNA: TGTGCCAGCGTCCGACAGGAGGTCGGTGAAAAACTGTTTTTT; CDR3 protein: CASVRQEVGEKLFF
D gene: .; V gene: TRBV5-1; clone size: .; J gene: TRBJ2-3; CDR3 DNA: TGCGCCAGCAGCTTGTATACCACAGATACGCAGTATTTT; CDR3 protein: CASSLYTTDTQYF
D gene: TRBD1; V gene: TRBV10-3; clone size: .; J gene: TRBJ2-7; CDR3 DNA: TGTGCCATCAGTTTAAGACAGGGGTCAATCTACGAGCAGTACTTC; CDR3 protein: CAISLRQGSIYEQYF
D gene: .; V gene: TRBV4-2; clone size: .; J gene: TRBJ2-7; CDR3 DNA: TGTGCCAGCAGGGATGGCCAGAGCTCCTACGAGCAGTACTTC; CDR3 protein: CASRDGQSSYEQYF
D gene: TRBD1; V gene: TRBV18; clone size: .; J gene: TRBJ1-5; CDR3 DNA: TGTGCCAGCTCCGTGACAGGGGGGAATCAGCCCCAGCATTTT; CDR3 protein: CASSVTGGNQPQHF
D gene: TRBD1; V gene: TRBV30; clone size: many; J gene: TRBJ1-2; CDR3 DNA: TGTGCCTGGAGTGTCCGGGACAGGGGGCGGTATGGCTACACCTTC; CDR3 protein: CAWSVRDRGRYGYTF
D gene: .; V gene: TRBV25-1; clone size: few; J gene: TRBJ1-2; CDR3 DNA: TGTGCCAGCAGCCCGACGGGGGTATCAGGGGGCTACACCTTC; CDR3 protein: CASSPTGVSGGYTF
D gene: .; V gene: TRBV9; clone size: .; J gene: TRBJ2-5; CDR3 DNA: TGTGCCAGCAGCGTCCAGTTTCCGGGCCGCCTCGGGGAGACCCAGTACTTC; CDR3 protein: CASSVQFPGRLGETQYF
D gene: .; V gene: TRBV7-6; clone size: .; J gene: TRBJ1-5; CDR3 DNA: TGTGCCAGCGCCCCGGGGGTTAGCAATCAGCCCCAGCATTTT; CDR3 protein: CASAPGVSNQPQHF